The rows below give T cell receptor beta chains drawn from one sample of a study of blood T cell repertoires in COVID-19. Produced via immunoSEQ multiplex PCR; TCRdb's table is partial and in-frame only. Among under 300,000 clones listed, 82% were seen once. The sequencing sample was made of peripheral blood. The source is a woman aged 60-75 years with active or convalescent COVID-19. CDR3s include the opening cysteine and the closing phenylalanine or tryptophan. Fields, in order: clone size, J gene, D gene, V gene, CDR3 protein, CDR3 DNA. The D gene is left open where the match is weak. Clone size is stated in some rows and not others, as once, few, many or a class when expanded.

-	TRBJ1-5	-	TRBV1	CTSTTIQDSNQPQHF	TGCACCAGCACCACCATCCAGGATAGCAATCAGCCCCAGCATTTT
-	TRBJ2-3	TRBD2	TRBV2	CASSSSGVGTDTQYF	TGTGCCAGCAGTTCTAGCGGGGTGGGTACAGATACGCAGTATTTT
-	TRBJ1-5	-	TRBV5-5	CASSSGGYSNQPQHF	TGTGCCAGCAGCTCGGGGGGATATAGCAATCAGCCCCAGCATTTT
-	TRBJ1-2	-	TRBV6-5	CASSYQSSTVGYTF	TGTGCCAGCAGTTACCAGTCCTCGACTGTAGGCTACACCTTC
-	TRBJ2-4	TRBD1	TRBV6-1	CASSAVMDRGRNIQYF	TGTGCCAGCAGTGCAGTTATGGACAGGGGAAGAAACATTCAGTACTTC
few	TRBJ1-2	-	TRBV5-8	CASSVDSPYGYTF	TGTGCCAGCAGCGTGGACAGCCCCTATGGCTACACCTTC
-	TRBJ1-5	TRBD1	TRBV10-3	CAISEGQGGQPQHF	TGTGCCATCAGTGAGGGACAGGGGGGTCAGCCCCAGCATTTT
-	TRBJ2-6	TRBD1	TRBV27	CASSLLGQTSGANVLTF	TGTGCCAGCAGTTTACTGGGACAGACCTCTGGGGCCAACGTCCTGACTTTC
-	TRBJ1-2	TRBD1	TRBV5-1	CASSLQSPGTGAYGYTF	TGCGCCAGCAGCCTACAAAGTCCCGGGACAGGGGCCTATGGCTACACCTTC
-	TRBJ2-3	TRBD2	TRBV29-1	CSVELLAGGRTDTQYF	TGCAGCGTTGAACTTTTAGCGGGGGGCCGCACAGATACGCAGTATTTT
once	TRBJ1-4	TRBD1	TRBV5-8	CASSEGTGGEKLFF	TGTGCCAGCAGCGAGGGGACAGGGGGGGAAAAACTGTTTTTT
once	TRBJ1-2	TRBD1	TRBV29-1	CSAMTGGSYGYTF	TGCAGCGCCATGACAGGGGGCTCCTATGGCTACACCTTC
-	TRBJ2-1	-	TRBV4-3	CASSQDGAGAIYNEQFF	TGCGCCAGCAGCCAAGATGGGGCGGGGGCGATATACAATGAGCAGTTCTTC
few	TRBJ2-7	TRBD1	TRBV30	CALLAGTGGYEQYF	TGTGCCCTCTTAGCCGGGACAGGAGGTTACGAGCAGTACTTC
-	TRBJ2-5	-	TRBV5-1	CASSLGRGRETQYF	TGCGCCAGCAGCTTGGGGCGCGGAAGAGAGACCCAGTACTTC
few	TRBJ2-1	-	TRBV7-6	CASSSNADNEQFF	TGTGCCAGCAGCTCCAATGCAGACAATGAGCAGTTCTTC
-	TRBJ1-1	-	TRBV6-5	CASKSGQTMNTEAFF	TGTGCCAGCAAGTCTGGGCAGACTATGAACACTGAAGCTTTCTTT
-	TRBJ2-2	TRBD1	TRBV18	CASSRQGEVTGELFF	TGTGCCAGCTCCCGACAGGGGGAAGTCACCGGGGAGCTGTTTTTT
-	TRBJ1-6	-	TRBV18	CASSTRGASSPLHF	TGTGCCAGCTCAACCAGGGGCGCCTCTTCACCCCTCCACTTT
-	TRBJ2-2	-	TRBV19	CASSGHSFGNTGELFF	TGTGCCAGTAGTGGGCACAGTTTCGGAAACACCGGGGAGCTGTTTTTT
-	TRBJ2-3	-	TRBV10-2	CASSRQLIGNTDTQYF	TGCGCCAGCAGTCGACAGTTGATTGGGAACACAGATACGCAGTATTTT
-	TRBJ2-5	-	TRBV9	CASSPRQRKETQYF	TGTGCCAGCAGCCCACGACAGAGAAAAGAGACCCAGTACTTC
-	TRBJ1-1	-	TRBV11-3	CASSLNGGREAFF	TGTGCCAGCAGCTTAAATGGGGGCCGTGAAGCTTTCTTT
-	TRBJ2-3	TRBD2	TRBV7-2	CASSLGLAASDTQYF	TGTGCCAGCAGCTTAGGACTAGCGGCTTCAGATACGCAGTATTTT
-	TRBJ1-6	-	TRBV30	CAWSVLVDNSPLHF	TGTGCCTGGAGTGTACTTGTGGATAATTCACCCCTCCACTTT
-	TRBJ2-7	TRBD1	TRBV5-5	CASSVFTGTGGDEQYF	TGTGCCAGCAGCGTATTCACCGGGACAGGGGGCGACGAGCAGTACTTC
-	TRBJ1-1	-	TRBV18	CASSVGENTEAFF	TGTGCCAGCTCAGTAGGGGAGAACACTGAAGCTTTCTTT
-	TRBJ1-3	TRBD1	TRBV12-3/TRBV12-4	CASDRAGNTIYF	TGTGCCAGCGACAGGGCTGGAAACACCATATATTTT
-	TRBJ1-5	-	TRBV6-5	CASSSDRYQPQHF	TGTGCCAGCAGTTCCGACAGGTATCAGCCCCAGCATTTT
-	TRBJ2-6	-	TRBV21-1	CASSKCPHSSGANVLTF	TGTGCCAGCAGCAAATGCCCCCACAGCTCTGGGGCCAACGTCCTGACTTTC
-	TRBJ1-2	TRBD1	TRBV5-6	CASSSRDRYYGYTF	TGTGCCAGCAGCTCAAGGGACAGGTACTATGGCTACACCTTC
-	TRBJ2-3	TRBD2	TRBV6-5	CASSYTSGFTDTQYF	TGTGCCAGCAGCTATACTAGCGGCTTTACAGATACGCAGTATTTT
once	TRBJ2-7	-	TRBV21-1	CASSKVPSRSYEQYF	TGTGCCAGCAGCAAAGTCCCTAGTCGATCCTACGAGCAGTACTTC
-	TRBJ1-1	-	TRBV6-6	CASGRLNTEAFF	TGTGCCTCAGGCAGATTGAACACTGAAGCTTTCTTT
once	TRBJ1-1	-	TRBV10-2	CASRANMNTEAFF	TGCGCCAGCAGAGCGAATATGAACACTGAAGCTTTCTTT
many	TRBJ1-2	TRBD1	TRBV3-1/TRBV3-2	CASSSWTGGVGYTF	TGTGCCAGCAGCTCCTGGACAGGGGGGGTTGGCTACACCTTC
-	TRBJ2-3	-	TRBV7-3	CASSPVGGGIPDTQYF	TGTGCCAGCAGCCCCGTGGGGGGGGGCATCCCAGATACGCAGTATTTT
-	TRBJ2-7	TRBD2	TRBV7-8	CASSLALTPWTSGGDYEQYF	TGTGCCAGCAGCTTAGCGTTGACACCTTGGACTAGCGGGGGGGACTACGAGCAGTACTTC
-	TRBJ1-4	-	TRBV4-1	CASSPWGATNEKLFF	TGCGCCAGCAGTCCCTGGGGCGCAACTAATGAAAAACTGTTTTTT